This T cell receptor beta chain is from a study of cytomegalovirus exposure and HLA in healthy donors. Findings and limits, study-wide: The authors enumerated some 160 TCR beta chains as linked to cytomegalovirus. There were a few CMV-associated chains whose specificity for CMV antigens was confirmed in vitro.

The sample holds one count of this clone. What it binds is not known. The CDR3 has 13 amino acids. Looked up from germline, CDR1 is SGHRS and CDR2 is YFSETQ. Trimming removed 2 bases at V and 4 bases at J, with 10 bases between. Measured with immunoSEQ multiplex PCR; TCRdb has only the in-frame clones, and not every one. In the table there are 110,000 to 150,000 clones, 94% of which are singletons. The chain has TRBV5-1 and TRBJ2-7, with a possible D match to TRBD2 (6 bases). This sequence was found in a man younger than 35 in good health and CMV-seropositive. The sequencing sample was made of PBMCs. CDR3 amino acids: CASSFTGVYEQYF. DNA of the CDR3: TGCGCCAGCAGCTTTACGGGGGTTTACGAGCAGTACTTC.